A selection of T cell receptor beta chains follows, all from one sample in a study of beta chain features in type 1 diabetes. The table came from immunoSEQ multiplex PCR; TCRdb's copy has only in-frame clones and leaves some out. The repertoire includes 860,000 or so clones, about a sixth of them detected once, and around 0.02% sits in the top ten. The sample taken for sequencing was naive CD4+ T cells from blood. These receptors all stem from a woman aged 18-29 years in good health. CDR3s include the opening cysteine and the closing phenylalanine or tryptophan. A D gene is named only where the DNA matches it firmly. The size of a clone is reported for some rows only, either as once, few or many, or as a class for expanded clones.

d_call j_call clone_size v_call cdr3_nt cdr3_aa
NA TRBJ2-7 NA TRBV28 TGTGCCAGCAGTCCCAACTACGAGCAGTACTTC CASSPNYEQYF
NA TRBJ2-5 few TRBV7-6 TGTGCCAGCAGCCGCCTGGGAGAGACCCAGTACTTC CASSRLGETQYF
NA TRBJ2-5 few TRBV6-5 TGTGCCAGCAGTCCCTGGACCCAAGAGACCCAGTACTTC CASSPWTQETQYF
TRBD2 TRBJ2-2 few TRBV10-3 TGTGCCACCACCGGGACTAGGGACACCGGGGAGCTGTTTTTT CATTGTRDTGELFF
NA TRBJ2-7 few TRBV15 TGTGCCACCAGCGATACGCGCCAGGTCTGGGACGTCTACGAGCAGTACTTC CATSDTRQVWDVYEQYF
TRBD2 TRBJ2-3 NA TRBV28 TGTGCCAGCAGTTTACCGGGAGGCGGCACAGATACGCAGTATTTT CASSLPGGGTDTQYF
TRBD2 TRBJ2-2 few TRBV19 TGTGCCAGTAGTACTTTTAGCGGGGCTAACACCGGGGAGCTGTTTTTT CASSTFSGANTGELFF
NA TRBJ2-3 few TRBV6-6 TGTGCCAGCAGTTTCGGACAGAGCACAGATACGCAGTATTTT CASSFGQSTDTQYF
NA TRBJ2-1 few TRBV5-6 TGTGCCAGCAGCTTCTATAACAATGAGCAGTTCTTC CASSFYNNEQFF
TRBD1 TRBJ1-2 few TRBV18 TGTGCCAGCTCACTGTTGGACAGGGGAGACTATGGCTACACCTTC CASSLLDRGDYGYTF
TRBD1 TRBJ2-7 few TRBV19 TGTGCCAGTAGTATAACGGGACAGGGGGCCGAGCAGTACTTC CASSITGQGAEQYF
NA TRBJ1-2 NA TRBV5-6 TGTGCCAGCAGCTTGCGGCAGGGCTATGGCTACACCTTC CASSLRQGYGYTF
TRBD1 TRBJ2-7 NA TRBV7-9 TGTGCCAGCAGCTTAGGGACAGGGGGCTCGTACGAGCAGTACTTC CASSLGTGGSYEQYF
NA TRBJ2-2 few TRBV5-6 TGTGCCAGCAGCTCGGACCCCTGGCAGAACACCGGGGAGCTGTTTTTT CASSSDPWQNTGELFF
TRBD2 TRBJ2-3 NA TRBV2 TGTGCCAGCACTAGGGAGGGCCTGGATACGCAGTATTTT CASTREGLDTQYF
NA TRBJ2-1 NA TRBV7-2 TGTGCCAGCAGCTTTACGGGAGAGAATGAGCAGTTCTTC CASSFTGENEQFF
NA TRBJ2-2 NA TRBV11-2 TGTGCCAGCAGCCGGATGGGCACCGGGGAGCTGTTTTTT CASSRMGTGELFF
NA TRBJ1-2 NA TRBV28 TGTGCCAGCAGTTTAATCGTGGGAGGCGTGGAGGGAGGCTACACCTTC CASSLIVGGVEGGYTF
NA TRBJ2-5 NA TRBV4-3 TGCGCCAGCAGCCAAGATGCGTCCGGGGAGAAGACCCAGTACTTC CASSQDASGEKTQYF
TRBD2 TRBJ2-3 NA TRBV7-2 TGTGCCAGCAGCCTAGCGGGAGGGCTAAGCACAGATACGCAGTATTTT CASSLAGGLSTDTQYF
TRBD1 TRBJ2-1 NA TRBV27 TGTGCCAGCAGTCCAGGGGGCAATGAGCAGTTCTTC CASSPGGNEQFF
NA TRBJ1-1 NA TRBV5-6 TGTGCCAGCAGCTTGTTTGGGGCTGAAGCTTTCTTT CASSLFGAEAFF
NA TRBJ2-1 NA TRBV7-8 TGTGCCAGCAGCTTAGTGAGTACAGTCTACAATGAGCAGTTCTTC CASSLVSTVYNEQFF
TRBD2 TRBJ2-1 NA TRBV11-1 TGTGCCAGCAGCCCCCGGACTAGCGGGCGAAACAATGAGCAGTTCTTC CASSPRTSGRNNEQFF
TRBD2 TRBJ2-1 NA TRBV7-3 TGTGCCAGCAGCTTAATGCGGGAGTTAAACAATGAGCAGTTCTTC CASSLMRELNNEQFF
NA TRBJ2-7 NA TRBV5-6 TGTGCCAGCTCGCTCGATTTTCACGAGCAGTACTTC CASSLDFHEQYF
NA TRBJ1-5 few TRBV4-3 TGCGCCAGCAGCCAAGGGCCGGAAGGCGATCAGCCCCAGCATTTT CASSQGPEGDQPQHF
NA TRBJ2-1 NA TRBV19 TGTGCCAGTAGTATAGAAATCTACTACAATGAGCAGTTCTTC CASSIEIYYNEQFF
NA TRBJ1-1 NA TRBV29-1 TGCAGCGTTAAGAATTTGAACACTGAAGCTTTCTTT CSVKNLNTEAFF
NA TRBJ2-1 NA TRBV4-2 TGTGCCAGCAGCCAAGCACGAGCTGGCCTTCCATCATCCTCCTACAATGAGCAGTTCTTC CASSQARAGLPSSSYNEQFF
NA TRBJ1-1 NA TRBV19 TGTGCCAGTAGTATAGAGGTGGCAAGAAGGGCTTTCTTT CASSIEVARRAFF
NA TRBJ1-5 NA TRBV7-2 TGTGCCAGCAGCTTATCAAAGAATCAGCCCCAGCATTTT CASSLSKNQPQHF
NA TRBJ2-7 NA TRBV15 TGTGCCACCAGCCGGACAGAACCCTCCTACGAGCAGTACTTC CATSRTEPSYEQYF
NA TRBJ2-3 few TRBV15 TGTGCCACCAGCCCAGGGGGGGTCGGGGGCACAGATACGCAGTATTTT CATSPGGVGGTDTQYF
NA TRBJ2-3 NA TRBV7-6 TGTGCCAGCAGCTTAGAGAGCGGCCGGGATACGCAGTATTTT CASSLESGRDTQYF
NA TRBJ2-7 NA TRBV5-4 TGTGCCAGCAGCTCCCGTGGGGTGGCTCGCAGCTCCTACGAGCAGTACTTC CASSSRGVARSSYEQYF
TRBD2 TRBJ2-5 NA TRBV9 TGTGCCAGCAGCGTAGAGCGGGATGGTACCCAGTACTTC CASSVERDGTQYF
NA TRBJ1-4 few TRBV19 TGTGCCAGTCGACCAGAGGGGCCCCGCACGGAAAAACTGTTTTTT CASRPEGPRTEKLFF
NA TRBJ2-2 NA TRBV19 TGTGCCAGTAGTCAAGGTGGAAGAGGCGGGGAGCTGTTTTTT CASSQGGRGGELFF
NA TRBJ2-2 few TRBV5-8 TGTGCCAGCAGCTTGGGGCTAGCCGGGACCGGGGAGCTGTTTTTT CASSLGLAGTGELFF